The T cell receptor (beta chain) under discussion was sequenced for a study of T cell changes during pregnancy in multiple sclerosis. Trimming removed 7 bases from V and 4 bases from J, with 19 bases in between. CDR3 size: 14 residues. Germline V gives CDR1 GTSNPN, CDR2 SVGIG (reference sequence). Clones were read by immunoSEQ multiplex PCR, and TCRdb kept only the in-frame ones, dropping some. The sample records about 52,000 clones, 85% to 95% being singletons. The chain links TRBV30 to TRBJ1-2; D is unclear. The receptor comes from a female donor with multiple sclerosis, enrolled in a pregnancy study. The specimen was CD4+ T cells from peripheral blood mononuclear cells, collected in the third trimester of pregnancy. DNA of the CDR3: TGTGCCTCAATAGAGGCCCGGGGAGGCTATGGCTACACCTTC. This encodes CASIEARGGYGYTF.